This T cell receptor (beta chain) was documented in a study of T cell responses to AZD1222 COVID-19 vaccine. The V end lost 0 bases, the J end lost 8 bases, and 4 bases lay between the germline ends. This CDR3 spans 11 amino acids. Germline lookup yields CDR1 SNHLY and CDR2 FYNNEI. Measured with immunoSEQ multiplex PCR; TCRdb has only the in-frame clones, and not every one. The table records about 97,000 clones, over 75% of them present only once. The clonotype was recovered from an adult in good health. V and J are TRBV2 and TRBJ1-1, with D unresolved. The sequencing here drew on peripheral blood, taken on day 0 of AZD1222 vaccination. CDR3 residues: CASSEAREAFF. The CDR3 DNA sequence: TGTGCCAGCAGTGAAGCCAGGGAAGCTTTCTTT. The variable domain in full, with the rest retrieved from reference TRBV2 and TRBJ1-1, is EPEVTQTPSHQVTQMGQEVILRCVPISNHLYFYWYRQILGQKVEFLVSFYNNEISEKSEIFDDQFSVERPDGSNFTLKIRSTKLEDSAMYFCASSEAREAFFGQGTRLTVV.